This T cell receptor (beta chain) originates from a study of CD8+ T cells in alopecia areata. The study, taken as a whole, reports: Scalp clonality and expanded CD8+ clones among the top 100 fell significantly with tofacitinib.

cDNA serving as the sequencing template came from extracted, reverse transcribed RNA. Only in-frame clones appear in the TCRdb table, and some are missing; sequencing was by immunoSEQ multiplex PCR. The sample shows 150,000 to 200,000 clones, roughly 60% of them seen only once. Notes on this clone: Its target is not known.

The treatment: oral pan-JAK inhibitor, 5-10 mg twice daily. In alopecia areata patients, both lesional scalp punch biopsies and peripheral blood were collected. Cell sorting on a FACSAria was used to separate CD4+ and CD8+ T cells from the PBMCs. The germline V gene encodes CDR1 SGHRS and CDR2 YFSETQ. V was pared by 0 bases and J by 2 bases, with 22 bases between. This CDR3 is 19 amino acids long. The chain links TRBV5-1 to TRBJ2-3; D is perhaps TRBD1 or TRBD2 (6 bases each). The sequence came from a human donor with alopecia areata. This sample comprised CD4+ T cells sorted from blood, obtained at week 24, from a patient treated with tofacitinib. The CDR3 DNA reads TGCGCCAGCAGCTTGGGGGACTTTACGGGGGCGACCTCCACAGATACGCAGTATTTT. Protein product: CASSLGDFTGATSTDTQYF.